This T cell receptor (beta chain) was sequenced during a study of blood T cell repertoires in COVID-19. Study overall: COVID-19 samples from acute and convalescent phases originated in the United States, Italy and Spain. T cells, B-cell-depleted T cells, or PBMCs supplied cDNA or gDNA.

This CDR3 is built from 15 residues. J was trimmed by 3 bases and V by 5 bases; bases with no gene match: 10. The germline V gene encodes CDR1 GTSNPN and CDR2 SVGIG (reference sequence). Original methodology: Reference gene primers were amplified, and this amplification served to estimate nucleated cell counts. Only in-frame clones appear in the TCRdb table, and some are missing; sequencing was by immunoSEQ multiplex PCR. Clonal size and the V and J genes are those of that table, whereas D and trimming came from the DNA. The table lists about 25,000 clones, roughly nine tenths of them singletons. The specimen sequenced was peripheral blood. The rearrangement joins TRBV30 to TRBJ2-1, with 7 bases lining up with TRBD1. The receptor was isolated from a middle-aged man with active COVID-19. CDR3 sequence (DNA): TGTGCCTGGGCGCCCTTCGACAGGGACTACAATGAGCAGTTCTTC. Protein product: CAWAPFDRDYNEQFF.